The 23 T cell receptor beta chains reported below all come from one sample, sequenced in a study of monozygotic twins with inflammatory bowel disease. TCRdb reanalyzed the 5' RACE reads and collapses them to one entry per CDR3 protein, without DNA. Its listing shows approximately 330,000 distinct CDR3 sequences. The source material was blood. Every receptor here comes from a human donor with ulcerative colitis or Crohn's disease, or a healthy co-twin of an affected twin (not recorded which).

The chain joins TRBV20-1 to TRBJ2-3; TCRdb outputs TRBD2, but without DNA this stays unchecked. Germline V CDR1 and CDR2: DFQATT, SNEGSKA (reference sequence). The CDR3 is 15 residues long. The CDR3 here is CSAPSGAYSTDTQYF.

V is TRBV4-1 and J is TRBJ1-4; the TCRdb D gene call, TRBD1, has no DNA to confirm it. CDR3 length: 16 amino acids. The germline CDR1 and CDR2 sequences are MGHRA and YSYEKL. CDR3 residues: CASSQPTGGLNEKLFF.

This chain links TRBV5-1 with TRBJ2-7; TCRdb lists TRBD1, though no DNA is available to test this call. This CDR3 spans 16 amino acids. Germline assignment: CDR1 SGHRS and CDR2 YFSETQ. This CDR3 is CASSSIPGTASYEQYF.

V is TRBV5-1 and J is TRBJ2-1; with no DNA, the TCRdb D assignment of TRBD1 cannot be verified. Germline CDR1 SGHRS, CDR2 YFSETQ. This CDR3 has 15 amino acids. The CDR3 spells CASSRYDRGQDEQFF.

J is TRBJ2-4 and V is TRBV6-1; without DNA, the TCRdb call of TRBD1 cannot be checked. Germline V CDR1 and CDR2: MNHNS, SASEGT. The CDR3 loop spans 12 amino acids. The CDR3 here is CASTGGANIQYF.

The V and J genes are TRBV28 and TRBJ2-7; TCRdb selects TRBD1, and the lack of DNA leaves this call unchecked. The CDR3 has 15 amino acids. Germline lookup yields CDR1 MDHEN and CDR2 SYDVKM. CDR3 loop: CASSPTLGQGGEQYF.

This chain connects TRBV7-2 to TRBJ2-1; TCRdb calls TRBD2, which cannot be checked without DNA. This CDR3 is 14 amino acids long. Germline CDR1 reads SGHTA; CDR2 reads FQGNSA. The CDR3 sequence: CASSLLFSGNEQFF.

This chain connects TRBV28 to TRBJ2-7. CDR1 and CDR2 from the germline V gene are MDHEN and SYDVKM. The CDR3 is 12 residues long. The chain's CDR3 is CASIGFSYEQYF.

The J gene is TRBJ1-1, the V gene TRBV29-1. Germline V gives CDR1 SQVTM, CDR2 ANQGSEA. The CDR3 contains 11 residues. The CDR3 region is CSVVLGTVAFF.

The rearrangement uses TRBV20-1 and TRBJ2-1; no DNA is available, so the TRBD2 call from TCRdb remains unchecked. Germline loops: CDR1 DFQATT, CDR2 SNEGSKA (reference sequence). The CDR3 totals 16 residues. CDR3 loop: CRGYGLAGDTYNEQFF.

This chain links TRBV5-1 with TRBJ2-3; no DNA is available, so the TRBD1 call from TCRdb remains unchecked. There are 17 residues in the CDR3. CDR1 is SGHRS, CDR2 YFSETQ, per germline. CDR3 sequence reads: CASGPRSGTGGPDTQYF.

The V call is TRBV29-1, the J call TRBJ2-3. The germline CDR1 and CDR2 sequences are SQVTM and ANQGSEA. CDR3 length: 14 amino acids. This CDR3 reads CSVTRAAITDTQYF.

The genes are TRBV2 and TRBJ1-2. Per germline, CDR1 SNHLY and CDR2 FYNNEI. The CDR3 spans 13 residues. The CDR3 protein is CASSRAADYGYTF.

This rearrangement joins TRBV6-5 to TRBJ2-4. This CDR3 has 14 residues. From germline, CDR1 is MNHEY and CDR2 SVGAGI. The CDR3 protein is CASSYAATKNIQYF.

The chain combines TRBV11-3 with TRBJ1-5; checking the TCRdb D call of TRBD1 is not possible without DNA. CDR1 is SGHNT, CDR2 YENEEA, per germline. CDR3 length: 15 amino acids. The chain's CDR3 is CASSLDLGRVRPQHF.

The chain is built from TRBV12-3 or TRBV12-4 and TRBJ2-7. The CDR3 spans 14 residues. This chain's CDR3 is CASSSVGGSYEQYF.

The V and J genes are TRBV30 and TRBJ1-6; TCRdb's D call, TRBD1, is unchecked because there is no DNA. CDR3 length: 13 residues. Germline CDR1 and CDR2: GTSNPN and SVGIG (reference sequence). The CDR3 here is CAWRARAGSPLHF.

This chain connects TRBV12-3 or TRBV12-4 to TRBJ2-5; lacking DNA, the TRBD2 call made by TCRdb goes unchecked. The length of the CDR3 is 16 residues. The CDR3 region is CASSRLAGGFQETQYF.

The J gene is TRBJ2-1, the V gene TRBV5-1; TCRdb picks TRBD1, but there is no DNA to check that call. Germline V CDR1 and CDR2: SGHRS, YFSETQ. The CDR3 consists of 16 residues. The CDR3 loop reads CASSRDGGATYNEQFF.

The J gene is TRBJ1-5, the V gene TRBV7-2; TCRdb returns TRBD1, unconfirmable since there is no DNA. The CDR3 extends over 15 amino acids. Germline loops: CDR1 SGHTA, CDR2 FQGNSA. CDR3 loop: CASSPSAPWEQPQHF.

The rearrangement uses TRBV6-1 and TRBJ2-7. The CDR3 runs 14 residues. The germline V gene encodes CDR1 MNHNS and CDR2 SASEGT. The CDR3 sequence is CASSGDRSSYEQYF.

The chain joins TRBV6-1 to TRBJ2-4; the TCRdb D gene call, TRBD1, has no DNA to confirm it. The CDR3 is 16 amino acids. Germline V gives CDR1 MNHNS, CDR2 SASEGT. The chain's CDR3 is CASSHVGQGEGDIQYF.

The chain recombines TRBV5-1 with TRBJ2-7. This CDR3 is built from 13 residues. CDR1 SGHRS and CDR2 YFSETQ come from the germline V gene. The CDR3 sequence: CASSSKTNYEQYF.